The next 17 T cell receptor beta chains were all read from a single sample in a study of T cells expressing NK-cell markers. TCRdb processed the 5' RACE reads again and assigns one entry to each CDR3 protein, with no DNA. Its table records under 600,000 distinct CDR3 sequences. The sequenced material came from blood T cells: a sorted CD56 or NKG2C T cell subset, CD4+ or CD8+ T cells, or bulk PBMC T cells (not recorded which). These receptors originate from a woman in her forties or fifties in good health.

V and J are TRBV12-3 or TRBV12-4 and TRBJ1-2. The CDR3 has 12 amino acids. CDR3 in amino acids: CASSFSLYGYTF.

The chain is built from TRBV6-6 and TRBJ2-3. Looked up from germline, CDR1 is MNHNY and CDR2 is SVGAGI (reference sequence). This CDR3 region has 18 residues. CDR3 amino acids: CASSYGSWDTFSTDTQYF.

The chain joins TRBV25-1 to TRBJ2-1; TCRdb selects TRBD2, and the lack of DNA leaves this call unchecked. CDR1 is MGHDK, CDR2 SYGVNS, per germline. The CDR3 is made up of 14 amino acids. This CDR3 is CASSLVGDSPEQFF.

The chain couples TRBV12-3 or TRBV12-4 to TRBJ2-5; TCRdb lists TRBD1, though no DNA is available to test this call. CDR3 length: 11 residues. The CDR3: CASSSDRTLYF.

This chain links TRBV4-1 with TRBJ2-7; TCRdb proposes TRBD2, but this gene call is untestable without DNA. This CDR3 spans 14 amino acids. Germline values: CDR1 MGHRA, CDR2 YSYEKL. CDR3 in amino acids: CATGRPSGSHEQYF.

The rearrangement joins TRBV25-1 to TRBJ2-2; TCRdb's D call, TRBD1, is unchecked because there is no DNA. Germline CDR1 reads MGHDK; CDR2 reads SYGVNS. The CDR3 extends over 14 amino acids. This CDR3 reads CASTLTGYTGELFF. Drawing the rest from reference TRBV25-1 and TRBJ2-2, the complete variable domain is EADIYQTPRYLVIGTGKKITLECSQTMGHDKMYWYQQDPGMELHLIHYSYGVNSTEKGDLSSESTVSRIRTEHFPLTLESARPSHTSQYLCASTLTGYTGELFFGEGSRLTVL.

The chain is built from TRBV4-1 and TRBJ2-4; the D gene TCRdb calls, TRBD1, cannot be checked with no DNA. From germline, CDR1 is MGHRA and CDR2 YSYEKL. The CDR3 is 19 amino acids. The CDR3 is CASSQALREVALAKNIQYF.

This chain uses TRBV5-5 with TRBJ1-3. The CDR3 runs to 16 residues. Germline values: CDR1 SGHKS, CDR2 YYEKEE (reference sequence). The CDR3 sequence: CASSPKHPSSGNTIYF.

The V call is TRBV6-6, the J call TRBJ2-3; the TRBD2 assignment by TCRdb is unverifiable without DNA. This CDR3 has 15 amino acids. Germline CDR1 reads MNHNY; CDR2 reads SVGAGI (reference sequence). The chain's CDR3 is CASRLGLASTDTQYF.

The chain employs TRBV5-1 and TRBJ2-2; the D call from TCRdb, TRBD2, cannot be confirmed without DNA. From germline, CDR1 is SGHRS and CDR2 YFSETQ. This CDR3 spans 15 amino acids. CDR3 in amino acids: CASSADSLDTGELFF. Full variable domain (rest looked up from reference TRBV5-1 and TRBJ2-2): KAGVTQTPRYLIKTRGQQVTLSCSPISGHRSVSWYQQTPGQGLQFLFEYFSETQRNKGNFPGRFSGRQFSNSRSEMNVSTLELGDSALYLCASSADSLDTGELFFGEGSRLTVL.

The chain uses TRBV20-1 and TRBJ2-5; there is no DNA to check the TCRdb D call of TRBD1. From germline, CDR1 is DFQATT and CDR2 SNEGSKA (reference sequence). The CDR3 loop spans 12 amino acids. Here the CDR3 reads CGTGGGEETQYF.

The V gene is TRBV29-1, the J gene TRBJ2-2; there is no DNA to check the TCRdb D call of TRBD1. This CDR3 has 12 residues. Per germline, CDR1 SQVTM and CDR2 ANQGSEA. CDR3 region: CSVTTLSGELFF.

The gene calls are TRBV24-1 and TRBJ1-6; TCRdb calls TRBD1, which cannot be checked without DNA. The CDR3 has 11 amino acids. Germline CDR1 reads KGHDR; CDR2 reads SFDVKD. CDR3 protein: CATDLPPPLHF.

The chain links TRBV28 to TRBJ2-1; TCRdb lists TRBD1, though no DNA is available to test this call. The CDR3 has 15 amino acids. CDR1 and CDR2 (germline): MDHEN, SYDVKM. The CDR3 here is CASSKTQPGYNEQFF.

The chain has TRBV18 and TRBJ1-4; without DNA, the TCRdb call of TRBD1 cannot be checked. Germline V gives CDR1 KGHSH, CDR2 LQKENI. The length of the CDR3 is 14 residues. CDR3 sequence reads: CASADRVLNEKLFF.

The gene calls are TRBV21-1 and TRBJ2-5; TCRdb designates TRBD1, a call that cannot be tested without DNA. TRBV21-1 is tagged as a pseudogene. The CDR3 runs 16 residues. The CDR3 region is CASSAPGQAVKETQYF.

The chain couples TRBV5-1 to TRBJ1-2; TCRdb gives TRBD1 as the D gene, but with no DNA this cannot be confirmed. There are 16 residues in the CDR3. From germline, CDR1 is SGHRS and CDR2 YFSETQ. The CDR3: CASSILQGIGSYGYTF.